This record covers a single T cell receptor (beta chain). Using immunoSEQ multiplex PCR, the repertoire was profiled, and TCRdb retains in-frame clones only, with some absent. This table holds approximately 760,000 clones, 75% to 90% found once. This entry comes from a study of shared T cell receptors in the human thymus. Trimming took 1 base from V and 7 from J; bases not matched to a gene: 4. Germline V gives CDR1 SGHNT, CDR2 YYREEE (reference sequence). The CDR3 extends over 13 amino acids. These data were also reused for a study on human thymus T cells.

The V gene is TRBV5-4, the J gene TRBJ1-2; 7 bases agree with TRBD1. The TCR comes from a girl under two years old with a congenital heart defect. Sequenced sample: thymocytes. CDR3 in DNA: TGTGCCAGCAGCTTGTGGGCAGGGGGTGGCTACACCTTC. Its protein is CASSLWAGGGYTF.